This T cell receptor (beta chain) was found in a study of T-cell reconstitution after alpha-beta-depleted transplantation in children. Concerning this clonotype: Its antigen is not known.

TCRbeta library preparation incorporated unique molecular identifiers. TCRdb recomputed calls from the PCR reads with MiXCR, one row per CDR3 protein. The sample contains about 980,000 distinct CDR3 sequences, around 30% of which appear only once. General observations from the study: Hyperexpanded clones declined; after one year, newly produced T cells mostly supplied diversity.

The V and J ends lost 6 bases and 5 bases respectively, with 25 bases between them. CDR3 size: 17 residues. The receptor comes from a boy less than two years old who had a stem cell transplant for SCID, so the T cells may come from the graft donor. The sequenced sample was PBMCs, mostly from graft donor cells, obtained 360 days after TCRalphabeta/CD19-depleted stem cell transplant. The rearrangement uses TRBV12-3 or TRBV12-4 and TRBJ1-2; TRBD1 might be the D (5 bases). The CDR3 DNA sequence: TGTGCCAGCAGACGAAGGACCCCCATCAAGGGGACGTATGGCTACACCTTC. Encoded protein: CASRRRTPIKGTYGYTF.